This paragraph reports one T cell receptor (beta chain). Profiled with immunoSEQ multiplex PCR; TCRdb holds only in-frame clones, not every one. The profile shows about 350,000 clones, around 92% of them singletons. Trimming removed 7 bases from V and 1 base from J; junction bases left unmatched: 3. The CDR3 totals 13 residues. Germline loops: CDR1 MRHNA, CDR2 SNTAGT. These data belong to a study of Ad26.COV2.S vaccination and SARS-CoV-2 variants. This TCR was recovered from a human donor who had recovered from COVID-19. The sequencing here drew on peripheral blood, taken after recovery from COVID-19. J is TRBJ2-7 and V is TRBV6-4, with 8 nucleotides matching TRBD1. For the CDR3, the DNA is TGTGCCAGCATAGACAGGGGTTCCTACGAGCAGTACTTC. Protein: CASIDRGSYEQYF.